These 27 T cell receptor beta chains originate from one sample sequenced in a study of blood T cell repertoires in COVID-19. Produced via immunoSEQ multiplex PCR; TCRdb's table is partial and in-frame only. The sample carries fewer than 150,000 clones, more than 75% recorded once. Material: peripheral blood. These receptors originate from a woman between 40 and 55 years old with acute or convalescent COVID-19.

The rearrangement links TRBV12-3 or TRBV12-4 to TRBJ2-7; 7 positions agree with TRBD1. V gave up 8 bases and J gave up 3 bases; unmatched junction bases: 7. CDR3 length equals 13 residues. CDR3 bases: TGTGCCAGCCCGACAGGGATCCACTACGAGCAGTACTTC. It codes for CASPTGIHYEQYF.

This clone appeared once. This chain links TRBV3-1 (or the pseudogene TRBV3-2) with TRBJ1-6; D remains unclear. Trimming left V 3 bases short and J 14 bases short, with 11 bases between. In germline, CDR1 is LGHDT, CDR2 YNNKEL (reference sequence). This CDR3 contains 12 residues. CDR3 amino acids: CASSHEANTLHF. CDR3 sequence (DNA): TGTGCCAGCAGCCATGAGGCGAATACCCTCCACTTT.

V gene TRBV6-5 combines with J gene TRBJ2-4; possible D gene TRBD2, 6 bases. Germline V gene sequence: CDR1 MNHEY, CDR2 SVGAGI. There are 14 residues in the CDR3. Trimming shortened V by 5 bases and J by 4 bases, and 12 bases separated the two germline ends. This chain's CDR3 is CASSPGGYKNIQYF. DNA of the CDR3: TGTGCCAGCAGTCCCGGGGGTTATAAAAACATTCAGTACTTC.

J is TRBJ1-1 and V is TRBV7-2, with TRBD1 matching over 8 bases. This CDR3 has 13 residues. Germline-derived CDR1 and CDR2 are SGHTA and FQGNSA. J was trimmed by 4 bases and V by 7 bases; bases with no gene match: 5. The CDR3 spells CASTRGQTTEAFF. CDR3 nucleotide sequence: TGTGCCAGCACCAGGGGGCAGACCACTGAAGCTTTCTTT.

This rearrangement joins TRBV6-2 or TRBV6-3 to TRBJ1-1; maybe TRBD1 (6 bases). V was clipped by 0 bases and J by 5 bases, with 16 bases between them. Germline CDR1 is MNHEY and CDR2 is SVGEGT. This CDR3 has 16 amino acids. Written as DNA, the CDR3 is TGTGCCAGCAGTTACTCGCAAGACAGGATGTGGACTGAAGCTTTCTTT. As protein: CASSYSQDRMWTEAFF.

On this clone: Other nucleotide sequences from this sample produce the same CDR3. The chain is built from TRBV12-5 and TRBJ2-7, with 12 bases aligning to TRBD2. The length of the CDR3 is 15 residues. Losses at the gene ends were 4 bases for V and 2 bases for J; bases not matched to a gene: 3. CDR1 LGHNT and CDR2 FRNRAP come from the germline V gene. The CDR3 DNA is TGTGCTAGTGGTTCTGGACTAGCGGGGACCTACGAGCAGTACTTC. Its translation is CASGSGLAGTYEQYF.

This clone showed up just once. This chain joins TRBV19 and TRBJ1-5, with TRBD1 matching 7 bases. CDR1 and CDR2 from the germline V gene are LNHDA and SQIVND (reference sequence). The CDR3 runs to 13 residues. V dropped 3 bases and J dropped 7; count of bases not matched to a gene: 3. The CDR3 here is CASSIQGGQPQHF. CDR3 coding DNA: TGTGCCAGTAGTATCCAGGGGGGACAGCCCCAGCATTTT.

The chain links TRBV7-2 to TRBJ1-2; 7 bases agree with TRBD1. The CDR3 contains 14 residues. Germline V CDR1 and CDR2: SGHTA, FQGNSA. V was clipped by 5 bases and J by 7 bases; unmatched bases: 10. CDR3 sequence (DNA): TGTGCCAGCAGCGGCAGGACAGGTACCTCTGGCTACACCTTC. Protein product: CASSGRTGTSGYTF.

The J gene is TRBJ1-1, the V gene TRBV14; a possible D gene is TRBD1 (6 bases). Per the germline V gene, CDR1 is SGHDN and CDR2 is FVKESK. The CDR3 totals 19 residues. The V gene lost 0 bases and the J gene lost 3 bases, with 23 bases spanning the gap. DNA of the CDR3: TGTGCCAGCAGCCAAGAAGTAAGCTTTTTAGGGGCAGGGGACACTGAAGCTTTCTTT. This encodes CASSQEVSFLGAGDTEAFF.

V is TRBV5-1 and J is TRBJ1-4; no reliable D call. Deletions cut 1 base from V and 4 bases from J, with 5 bases between. CDR3 length: 13 amino acids. CDR1 is SGHRS, CDR2 YFSETQ, per germline. The CDR3, as DNA: TGCGCCAGCAGCTTGCCAGATAATGAAAAACTGTTTTTT. It encodes CASSLPDNEKLFF.

V and J are TRBV7-7 and TRBJ1-1; possible D gene TRBD1, 5 bases. The CDR3 spans 13 residues. The germline gives CDR1 SSHAT, CDR2 FNYEAQ (reference sequence). Trimming pared 5 bases from V and 6 bases from J, leaving 13 bases between. The CDR3 spells CASSLQWGSEAFF. The CDR3 DNA reads TGTGCCAGCAGCCTACAGTGGGGCTCTGAAGCTTTCTTT.

This clone has just a few counts. The genes are TRBV19 and TRBJ2-7; 9 bases are a match to TRBD1. With 3 bases clipped from V and 6 bases from J, the junction kept 15 bases outside the gene matches. In germline, CDR1 is LNHDA, CDR2 SQIVND (reference sequence). The CDR3 is 17 residues long. The CDR3 bases are TGTGCCAGTAGTATTTATCCTTCCGGGGACAGGGAATGCGAGCAGTACTTC. This sequence encodes CASSIYPSGDRECEQYF.

The chain uses TRBV7-7 and TRBJ2-1, with D maybe TRBD2 (7 bases). The CDR3 contains 17 residues. Between the trimmed V and J ends, which lost 5 bases and 0 bases, there was a span of 17 bases. Germline V gene sequence: CDR1 SSHAT, CDR2 FNYEAQ (reference sequence). The DNA of the CDR3 is TGTGCCAGCAGCCTACGTAACCGGGGGGCCTCCTACAATGAGCAGTTCTTC. This codes for CASSLRNRGASYNEQFF.

The chain carries TRBV3-1 (or the pseudogene TRBV3-2) and TRBJ2-7; 9 bases are a match to TRBD2. CDR3 size: 16 residues. Germline-derived CDR1 and CDR2 are LGHDT and YNNKEL (reference sequence). Trimming cost V 5 bases and J 5 bases; bases outside gene matches: 13. The CDR3 DNA reads as TGTGCCAGCAGCTCTCGATCGACTAGCGGCAACGACGAGCAGTACTTC. It translates to CASSSRSTSGNDEQYF.

The chain carries TRBV18 and TRBJ1-1; 8 positions agree with TRBD1. Germline CDR1 reads KGHSH; CDR2 reads LQKENI. The CDR3 spans 19 residues. The J segment lost 1 base and the V segment lost 4 bases, leaving 17 bases of the junction unmatched. This CDR3 is CASSQFKLRGRTGNTEAFF. For the CDR3, the DNA is TGTGCCAGCTCACAATTTAAACTCAGGGGGCGAACTGGGAACACTGAAGCTTTCTTT.

The chain links TRBV20-1 to TRBJ1-1; D gene uncertain. Per the germline V gene, CDR1 is DFQATT and CDR2 is SNEGSKA (reference sequence). The CDR3 consists of 11 residues. V dropped 6 bases and J dropped 11 bases, with 16 bases sitting between them. Here the CDR3 reads CSASGVGGAFF. The CDR3 DNA reads as TGCAGTGCGAGTGGTGTGGGAGGCGCTTTCTTT.

This clone was found a few times. The V and J genes are TRBV7-2 and TRBJ2-1, with a possible D match to TRBD2 (6 bases). Trimming removed 4 bases at V and 7 bases at J, with 20 bases between. The length of the CDR3 is 16 residues. The germline V gene has CDR1 SGHTA and CDR2 FQGNSA. Here the CDR3 reads CASSYPTSMGPNEQFF. DNA for the CDR3: TGTGCCAGCAGCTACCCTACTAGCATGGGGCCGAATGAGCAGTTCTTC. The whole variable domain, remainder taken from reference TRBV7-2 and TRBJ2-1, is GAGVSQSPSNKVTEKGKDVELRCDPISGHTALYWYRQSLGQGLEFLIYFQGNSAPDKSGLPSDRFSAERTGGSVSTLTIQRTQQEDSAVYLCASSYPTSMGPNEQFFGPGTRLTVL.

V usage is TRBV6-5 and J usage is TRBJ2-7; 8 bases line up with TRBD2. The CDR3 has 14 residues. CDR1 and CDR2 (germline): MNHEY, SVGAGI. With V trimmed by 5 bases and J by 3 bases, 6 bases remained unmatched. This CDR3 reads CASSPGGGVYEQYF. The CDR3 coding sequence is TGTGCCAGCAGTCCGGGAGGGGGAGTCTACGAGCAGTACTTC.

The chain is built from TRBV6-2 or TRBV6-3 and TRBJ2-7; 7 nucleotides align to TRBD1. This CDR3 is built from 13 residues. Germline assignment: CDR1 MNHEY and CDR2 SVGEGT. With V trimmed by 2 bases and J by 12 bases, 10 bases remained unmatched. As DNA, the CDR3 is TGTGCCAGCAGTTACGGCGAGGGGGCGTCGAGGTACTTC. This sequence encodes CASSYGEGASRYF.

The chain couples TRBV3-1 (or the pseudogene TRBV3-2) to TRBJ2-7; maybe TRBD1 (5 bases). Trimming cost V 4 bases and J 2 bases, with 6 bases left between them. The germline V gene has CDR1 LGHDT and CDR2 YNNKEL (reference sequence). This CDR3 has 12 residues. The CDR3, as DNA: TGTGCCAGCAGCCGGGGCACCTACGAGCAGTACTTC. Translation: CASSRGTYEQYF.

This rearrangement joins TRBV7-9 to TRBJ2-5, with 8 bases matching TRBD1. Per the germline V gene, CDR1 is SEHNR and CDR2 is FQNEAQ (reference sequence). Losses at the gene ends were 5 bases for V and 1 base for J; bases not matched to a gene: 6. This CDR3 has 15 residues. CDR3 in DNA: TGTGCCAGCAGCCCCGGTGGACAGGGCCAAGAGACCCAGTACTTC. Translation gives CASSPGGQGQETQYF.

V and J are TRBV4-2 and TRBJ2-7; 9 bases line up with TRBD2. Germline V gene data show CDR1 as LGHNA and CDR2 as YNFKEQ. The CDR3 runs to 16 residues. Unmatched junction bases numbered 7, after V lost 2 bases and J lost 2 bases. Here the CDR3 reads CASSQFGTSSTYEQYF. CDR3 DNA sequence: TGTGCCAGCAGCCAATTTGGGACTAGCTCTACCTACGAGCAGTACTTC.

The CDR3 reads CASSSRGLSPLHF. The CDR3 DNA sequence: TGTGCCAGTAGTTCGAGGGGGCTATCACCCCTCCACTTT. V usage is TRBV19 and J usage is TRBJ1-6; 7 nucleotides agree with TRBD1. Unmatched junction bases numbered 5, after V lost 5 bases and J lost 10 bases. The CDR3 length is 13 residues. Germline V CDR1 and CDR2: LNHDA, SQIVND (reference sequence). Full variable domain (outside the CDR3, taken from reference TRBV19 and TRBJ1-6): DGGITQSPKYLFRKEGQNVTLSCEQNLNHDAMYWYRQDPGQGLRLIYYSQIVNDFQKGDIAEGYSVSREKKESFPLTVTSAQKNPTAFYLCASSSRGLSPLHFGNGTRLTVT.

V and J are TRBV7-3 and TRBJ2-7, with TRBD1 as a possible D gene (5 bases). The CDR3 runs 13 residues. The germline CDR1 and CDR2 sequences are SGHTA and FQGTGA. Deletions cut 1 base from V and 6 bases from J, with 10 bases between. CDR3 sequence: CASSLKAGFEQYF. The CDR3, as DNA: TGTGCCAGCAGCTTAAAGGCAGGGTTCGAGCAGTACTTC.

J is TRBJ1-3 and V is TRBV7-9; perhaps TRBD1 as D (5 bases). The V gene's germline CDR1 is SEHNR and CDR2 FQNEAQ (reference sequence). Trimming pared 2 bases from V and 5 bases from J, leaving 16 bases between. CDR3 length: 16 amino acids. DNA of the CDR3: TGTGCCAGCAGCTTAATGACCAGGGAAGGTAGAAACACCATATATTTT. Translating gives CASSLMTREGRNTIYF.

The gene calls are TRBV18 and TRBJ2-2; D remains unclear. The CDR3 loop spans 14 amino acids. Germline CDR1 and CDR2: KGHSH and LQKENI. Trimming stripped 6 bases from V and 2 bases from J, with 10 bases between. The CDR3 nucleotides are TGTGCCAGCTCCGAGCTTTCAAACACCGGGGAGCTGTTTTTT. This codes for CASSELSNTGELFF.

The chain carries TRBV2 and TRBJ1-1, with TRBD1 matching over 8 bases. After removal of 7 bases from V and 4 bases from J, the junction contained 5 bases not matched to a gene. Germline CDR1 and CDR2: SNHLY and FYNNEI. The CDR3 loop spans 13 amino acids. This CDR3 reads CASKTGGATEAFF. Here the CDR3 DNA reads TGTGCCAGCAAAACAGGGGGAGCCACTGAAGCTTTCTTT.